One sample yielded the 27 T cell receptor beta chains listed below, sequenced in a study of shared clonotypes between healthy human individuals. TCRdb keeps only in-frame clones here, not all; method: immunoSEQ multiplex PCR. The sample includes approximately 1,000,000 clones, 70% to 80% of them seen just once. Sequencing used memory CD4+ T cells from PBMCs. Subset of the sample: CD45RA-negative fraction. The receptors were sampled from a man between 18 and 29 years old in good health. Some clones in this sample may be carry-over from other donors' samples.

The rearrangement joins TRBV9 to TRBJ2-3; D perhaps matches TRBD1 (6 bases). Germline lookup yields CDR1 SGDLS and CDR2 YYNGEE. The CDR3 spans 16 residues. Trimming took 4 bases from V and 2 from J, leaving 17 bases between them. DNA for the CDR3: TGTGCCAGCAGCTCCCGACAGGTTAGATTCACAGATACGCAGTATTTT. This translates into CASSSRQVRFTDTQYF.

This clone occurred a few times. The chain is built from TRBV20-1 and TRBJ2-3; D gene unclear. The germline V and J ends were trimmed by 0 bases and 12 bases, with 10 bases remaining between them. The CDR3 is made up of 11 amino acids. Germline V gene lookup returns CDR1 DFQATT and CDR2 SNEGSKA (reference sequence). The DNA for the CDR3 is TGCAGTGCTAGAGACCGTCGTGACCAGTATTTT. The encoded protein is CSARDRRDQYF.

The chain combines TRBV7-7 with TRBJ2-5; possibly TRBD2 for D (5 bases). CDR1 is SSHAT, CDR2 FNYEAQ, per germline (reference sequence). V lost 1 base, J lost 2 bases, and 8 bases lay in between. This CDR3 contains 14 residues. CDR3 protein: CASSLGGSQETQYF. As DNA, the CDR3 is TGTGCCAGCAGCTTAGGAGGGTCGCAAGAGACCCAGTACTTC.

V usage is TRBV7-3 and J usage is TRBJ2-5; TRBD2 agrees at 10 bases. V lost 2 bases, J lost 5 bases, and 5 bases stayed unmatched. This CDR3 contains 15 residues. Germline CDR1 and CDR2: SGHTA and FQGTGA. DNA for the CDR3: TGTGCCAGCAGCTTACTAGCGGGAGAGGGGGAGACCCAGTACTTC. Translation gives CASSLLAGEGETQYF.

The J gene is TRBJ2-5, the V gene TRBV7-2; the D gene is possibly TRBD1 (5 bases). Germline loops: CDR1 SGHTA, CDR2 FQGNSA. The CDR3 is 15 amino acids. Deletions cut 2 bases from V and 5 bases from J, with 15 bases between. The DNA of the CDR3 is TGTGCCAGCAGCTTATTGACAGCTGAATGGGAGACCCAGTACTTC. Translated: CASSLLTAEWETQYF.

V gene TRBV28 combines with J gene TRBJ1-5, with a possible D match to TRBD1 (6 bases). Trimming removed 3 bases at V and 2 bases at J, with 8 bases between. CDR3 size: 14 residues. Per germline, CDR1 MDHEN and CDR2 SYDVKM. CDR3 protein: CASSLRQGNQPQHF. DNA of the CDR3: TGTGCCAGCAGTTTGCGACAGGGCAATCAGCCCCAGCATTTT.

The chain has TRBV13 and TRBJ1-2; tentative D call: TRBD1 (6 bases). This CDR3 region has 14 residues. The V end lost 2 bases, the J end lost 5 bases, and 12 bases lay between the germline ends. CDR1 is PRHDT, CDR2 FYEKMQ, per germline (reference sequence). Here the CDR3 reads CASSLYQGTYGYTF. The CDR3 bases are TGTGCCAGCAGCTTATACCAGGGGACGTATGGCTACACCTTC.

V and J are TRBV27 and TRBJ2-3, with TRBD2 matching over 8 bases. Germline V gives CDR1 MNHEY, CDR2 SMNVEV (reference sequence). The CDR3 is 16 amino acids. Trimming at V came to 7 bases and at J to 4 bases, leaving 13 bases not matched to a gene. CDR3 sequence reads: CASNSIAGPNSDTQYF. CDR3 sequence (DNA): TGTGCCAGCAACTCTATAGCGGGACCAAACTCAGATACGCAGTATTTT.

The chain joins TRBV7-8 to TRBJ2-7; 9 nucleotides agree with TRBD2. Trimming removed 2 bases from V and 0 bases from J; junction bases left unmatched: 2. This CDR3 has 15 residues. Germline V gives CDR1 SGHVS, CDR2 FQNEAQ. CDR3 region: CASSLYSGSSYEQYF. The CDR3 DNA sequence: TGTGCCAGCAGCTTATATAGCGGGAGCTCCTACGAGCAGTACTTC.

The rearrangement uses TRBV5-4 and TRBJ1-1; TRBD1 might be the D (5 bases). Between the trimmed V and J ends, which lost 3 bases and 0 bases, there was a span of 9 bases. Germline V gives CDR1 SGHNT, CDR2 YYREEE (reference sequence). The CDR3 has 14 residues. CDR3 DNA sequence: TGTGCCAGCAGCTCCCGGGACTTGAACACTGAAGCTTTCTTT. Translation: CASSSRDLNTEAFF.

The V gene is TRBV2, the J gene TRBJ2-7; no definite D call. The ends were cut back, 5 bases at V and 2 bases at J, with 16 bases in the middle. The CDR3 extends over 15 amino acids. The germline V gene has CDR1 SNHLY and CDR2 FYNNEI. CDR3 bases: TGTGCCAGCAGTCCCCGGGTCCCCTCCACCTACGAGCAGTACTTC. It specifies CASSPRVPSTYEQYF.

This clone was counted ten times or more. Within the sample, other DNA sequences also encode this same CDR3. This sequence joins TRBV2 and TRBJ2-7; D remains unclear. In germline, CDR1 is SNHLY, CDR2 FYNNEI. With 2 bases removed from V and 4 bases from J, the gap between germline ends came to 3 bases. The CDR3 is 11 amino acids. In DNA form, the CDR3 reads TGTGCCAGCAGTGAACTGTACGAGCAGTACTTC. It encodes CASSELYEQYF. Full variable domain (rest looked up from reference TRBV2 and TRBJ2-7): EPEVTQTPSHQVTQMGQEVILRCVPISNHLYFYWYRQILGQKVEFLVSFYNNEISEKSEIFDDQFSVERPDGSNFTLKIRSTKLEDSAMYFCASSELYEQYFGPGTRLTVT.

This clone came up a few times. This rearrangement joins TRBV18 to TRBJ2-3; D not certain. V lost 6 bases to trimming and J lost 2 bases, with 15 bases between them. Germline CDR1 reads KGHSH; CDR2 reads LQKENI. There are 15 residues in the CDR3. CDR3 loop: CASSRAVDPTDTQYF. The CDR3 nucleotides are TGTGCCAGCTCTCGCGCGGTAGATCCCACAGATACGCAGTATTTT.

This sequence joins TRBV19 and TRBJ2-7; weak D call: TRBD2 (7 bases). Trimming took off 3 bases at V and 2 bases at J, with 11 bases between the two ends. Germline V gene sequence: CDR1 LNHDA, CDR2 SQIVND (reference sequence). CDR3 length: 14 amino acids. The CDR3 loop reads CASSMKGGPYEQYF. The CDR3, as DNA: TGTGCCAGTAGTATGAAGGGGGGGCCCTACGAGCAGTACTTC.

The rearrangement joins TRBV6-1 to TRBJ2-7; 8 nucleotides align to TRBD2. The CDR3 is 15 residues long. CDR1 is MNHNS, CDR2 SASEGT, per germline. Losses at the gene ends were 7 bases for V and 1 base for J; bases not matched to a gene: 9. Here the CDR3 reads CASTDHGRGSYEQYF. The CDR3 region has the DNA TGTGCCAGCACGGACCACGGGAGGGGATCCTACGAGCAGTACTTC.

As to this clone: Mismatch with germline at one junction end may stem from a read error. V gene TRBV5-1 combines with J gene TRBJ2-2; the match to TRBD2 covers 8 bases. CDR1 and CDR2 (germline): SGHRS, YFSETQ. This CDR3 is built from 16 residues. The CDR3: CASSLQGSGNAGELFF. CDR3 nucleotides: TGCGCCAGCAGCCTCCAGGGTAGCGGGAACGCCGGGGAGCTGTTTTTT. Looking up the rest from reference TRBV5-1 and TRBJ2-2 gives the full variable domain: KAGVTQTPRYLIKTRGQQVTLSCSPISGHRSVSWYQQTPGQGLQFLFEYFSETQRNKGNFPGRFSGRQFSNSRSEMNVSTLELGDSALYLCASSLQGSGNAGELFFGEGSRLTVL.

The rearrangement uses TRBV7-8 and TRBJ2-7; 9 bases line up with TRBD1. The germline V gene encodes CDR1 SGHVS and CDR2 FQNEAQ. J was trimmed by 8 bases and V by 5 bases; bases with no gene match: 16. This CDR3 is built from 16 residues. CDR3 coding DNA: TGTGCCAGCAGCATCTCTTTTCGGGACAGGGCCGGAAAGCAGTACTTC. This sequence encodes CASSISFRDRAGKQYF.

The genes are TRBV2 and TRBJ2-1; TRBD2 agrees at 7 bases. The V segment lost 5 bases and the J segment 0 bases; nucleotides outside the gene matches: 4. This CDR3 region has 15 residues. The V gene's germline CDR1 is SNHLY and CDR2 FYNNEI. CDR3 amino acids: CASSKRDSSYNEQFF. Written as DNA, the CDR3 is TGTGCCAGCAGTAAGCGGGATAGCTCCTACAATGAGCAGTTCTTC.

CDR3 nucleotides: TGTGCCAGCAGCTTAATAGCGGGACAAGAGACCCAGTACTTC. Translating it yields CASSLIAGQETQYF. The gene calls are TRBV7-3 and TRBJ2-5; 8 positions agree with TRBD2. Germline CDR1 and CDR2: SGHTA and FQGTGA. The trim removed 1 base at V and 2 bases at J, leaving 0 bases unmatched. The CDR3 is made up of 14 amino acids.

The CDR3 DNA reads TGTGCCAGCAGCTTGTTACAGCTTAACTATGGCTACACCTTC. It specifies CASSLLQLNYGYTF. The V gene is TRBV5-4, the J gene TRBJ1-2; D is uncertain. The V gene lost 1 base and the J gene lost 1 base, with 8 bases spanning the gap. This CDR3 has 14 residues. Germline CDR1 reads SGHNT; CDR2 reads YYREEE (reference sequence).

This clone appeared a few times. CDR3 DNA sequence: TGTGCCAGCCGGCTTAGCTCCTACGAGCAGTACTTC. It specifies CASRLSSYEQYF. The V call is TRBV2, the J call TRBJ2-7; no clear D gene. V lost 8 bases to trimming and J lost 0 bases, with 8 bases between them. Germline lookup yields CDR1 SNHLY and CDR2 FYNNEI. The CDR3 has 12 residues.

The J gene is TRBJ2-1, the V gene TRBV10-2; no firm D call. Germline values: CDR1 WSHSY, CDR2 SAAADI. The CDR3 consists of 9 residues. Trimming took 11 bases from V and 4 from J, leaving 3 bases between them. The CDR3 sequence: CAGYNEQFF. CDR3 nucleotides: TGCGCCGGGTACAATGAGCAGTTCTTC.

V is TRBV6-6 and J is TRBJ1-2; D unresolved. Germline V gives CDR1 MNHNY, CDR2 SVGAGI (reference sequence). This CDR3 spans 12 amino acids. V lost 2 bases and J lost 6, with 7 bases in between. CDR3 amino acids: CASSYRQNGYTF. CDR3 sequence (DNA): TGTGCCAGCAGTTACCGGCAGAATGGCTACACCTTC.

J is TRBJ2-7 and V is TRBV14; D is unclear. The CDR3 extends over 13 amino acids. V was pared by 4 bases and J by 9 bases, with 16 bases between. Per the germline V gene, CDR1 is SGHDN and CDR2 is FVKESK. The CDR3 reads CASSRLGPLAQYF. CDR3 coding DNA: TGTGCCAGCAGCCGGTTGGGTCCGCTCGCGCAGTACTTC.

This clone showed up just a few times. CDR3 in amino acids: CASSAIGPYDYGYTF. In nucleotides, the CDR3 is TGTGCCAGCAGCGCCATCGGCCCTTACGACTATGGCTACACCTTC. The V call is TRBV7-2, the J call TRBJ1-2; D unresolved. The CDR3 is 15 amino acids. The V gene's germline CDR1 is SGHTA and CDR2 FQGNSA. Trimming shortened V by 5 bases and J by 3 bases, and 16 bases separated the two germline ends.

The CDR3 sequence: CASSVALRGNTIYF. The DNA of the CDR3 is TGTGCCAGCAGCGTAGCCTTAAGGGGAAACACCATATATTTT. The gene calls are TRBV9 and TRBJ1-3, with D unclear. V was pared by 0 bases and J by 4 bases, with 8 bases between. In germline, CDR1 is SGDLS, CDR2 YYNGEE. The CDR3 has 14 residues.

This clone came up once. As DNA, the CDR3 is TGCGCCAGCAATCGAGGGGGAGGGGAAGGCTACACCTTC. Protein product: CASNRGGGEGYTF. The chain joins TRBV5-1 to TRBJ1-2, with a possible D match to TRBD1 (6 bases). V lost 6 bases, J lost 8 bases, and 17 bases lay in between. The CDR3 loop spans 13 amino acids. Germline loops: CDR1 SGHRS, CDR2 YFSETQ. Based on the CDR3 plus reference TRBV5-1 and TRBJ1-2, the full variable domain is KAGVTQTPRYLIKTRGQQVTLSCSPISGHRSVSWYQQTPGQGLQFLFEYFSETQRNKGNFPGRFSGRQFSNSRSEMNVSTLELGDSALYLCASNRGGGEGYTFGSGTRLTVV.